This T cell receptor beta chain is from a study of T cells expressing NK-cell markers. Study-wide findings and caveats: Dominant NKG2C+ clonotypes were found to form roughly 1.0-7.0% of CD8+ T cells in a handful of donors.

Germline V lookup: CDR1 KGHSH, CDR2 LQKENI. This CDR3 region has 14 residues. With UMIs, 5'RACE template switching was used to make TCR beta cDNA. No DNA is given; TCRdb re-called the 5' RACE reads and lists each CDR3 protein once. This table holds a few hundred thousand distinct CDR3 sequences. Note on this clonotype: Its antigen is unknown.

The sequence was obtained from a man aged 18 to 70 in good health. The V gene is TRBV18, the J gene TRBJ2-7. Sample: blood T cells: a sorted CD56 or NKG2C T cell subset, CD4+ or CD8+ T cells, or bulk PBMC T cells (not recorded which). The chain's CDR3 is CASSPGGNNREQYF.